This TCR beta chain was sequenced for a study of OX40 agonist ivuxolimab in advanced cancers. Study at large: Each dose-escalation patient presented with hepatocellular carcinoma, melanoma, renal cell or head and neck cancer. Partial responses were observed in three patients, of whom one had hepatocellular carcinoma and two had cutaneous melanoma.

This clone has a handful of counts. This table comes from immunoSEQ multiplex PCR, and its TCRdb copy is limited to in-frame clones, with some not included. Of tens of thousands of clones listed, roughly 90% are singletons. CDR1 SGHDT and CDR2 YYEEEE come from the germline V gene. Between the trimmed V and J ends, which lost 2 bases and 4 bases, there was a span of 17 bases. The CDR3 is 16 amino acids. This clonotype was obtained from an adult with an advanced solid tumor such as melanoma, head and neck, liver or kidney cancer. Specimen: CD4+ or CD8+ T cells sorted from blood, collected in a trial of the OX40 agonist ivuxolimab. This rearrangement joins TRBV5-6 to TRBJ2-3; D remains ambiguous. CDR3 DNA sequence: TGTGCCAGCAGCTTAAAACATCTGGAGCCAGCAGATACGCAGTATTTT. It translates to CASSLKHLEPADTQYF.